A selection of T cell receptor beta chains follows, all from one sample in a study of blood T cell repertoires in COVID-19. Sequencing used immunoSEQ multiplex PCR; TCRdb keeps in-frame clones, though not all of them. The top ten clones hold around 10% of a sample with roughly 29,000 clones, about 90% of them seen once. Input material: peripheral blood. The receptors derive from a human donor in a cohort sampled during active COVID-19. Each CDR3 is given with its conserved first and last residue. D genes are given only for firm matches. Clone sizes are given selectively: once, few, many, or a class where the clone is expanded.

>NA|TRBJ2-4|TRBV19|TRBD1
TGTGCCAGTAGTATGGGGGACAGGGGAACGATAGCCAAAAACATTCAGTACTTC
CASSMGDRGTIAKNIQYF
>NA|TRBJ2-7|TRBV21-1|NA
TGTGCCAGCACGGGACAGATCTCCTACGAGCAGTACTTC
CASTGQISYEQYF
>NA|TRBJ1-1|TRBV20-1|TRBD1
TGCAGTGCTAGTTTGACCGGACAGGGGACCACTGAAGCTTTCTTT
CSASLTGQGTTEAFF
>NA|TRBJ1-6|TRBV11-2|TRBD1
TGTGCCAGCAGAGCGACAGGGGGGCATTCACCCCTCCACTTT
CASRATGGHSPLHF
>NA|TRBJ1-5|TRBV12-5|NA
TGTGCTAGTGGTTTGAGCGGGAATCAGCCCCAGCATTTT
CASGLSGNQPQHF
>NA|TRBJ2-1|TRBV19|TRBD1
TGTGCCAGTAGTATTTTCTTCAGAACCAAGGGACAGGGGGCTTTGAATGAGCAGTTCTTC
CASSIFFRTKGQGALNEQFF
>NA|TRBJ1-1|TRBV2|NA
TGTGCCAGCAGTCCATTCAACACTGAAGCTTTCTTT
CASSPFNTEAFF
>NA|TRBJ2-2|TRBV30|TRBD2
TGTGCCTGGAGCCTATGGGAGGGATCCACCGGGGAGCTGTTTTTT
CAWSLWEGSTGELFF
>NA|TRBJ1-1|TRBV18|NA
TGTGCCAGCTCGCAGGAGGGCGGAACGAACACTGAAGCTTTCTTT
CASSQEGGTNTEAFF
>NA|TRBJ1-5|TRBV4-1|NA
TGCGCCAGCAGCCAAGGTTCGGGGGGATGGCAGCCCCAGCATTTT
CASSQGSGGWQPQHF
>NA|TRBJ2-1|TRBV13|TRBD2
TGTGCCAGCAGCTTTACTAGCGGGACCTCCTACAATGAGCAGTTCTTC
CASSFTSGTSYNEQFF
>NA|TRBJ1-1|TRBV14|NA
TGTGCCAGCAGCCAATACAGGGATGAAGCTTTCTTT
CASSQYRDEAFF
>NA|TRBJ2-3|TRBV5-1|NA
TGCGCCAGCAGCCCCGAGGGTAGAGGTGAAGATACGCAGTATTTT
CASSPEGRGEDTQYF
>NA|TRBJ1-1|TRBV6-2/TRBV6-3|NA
TGTGCCAGCAGTTCTCAGGGGCAGAACACTGAAGCTTTCTTT
CASSSQGQNTEAFF
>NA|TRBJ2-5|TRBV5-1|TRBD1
TGCGCCAGCAGCTCGTCCGGACAGGCCCCAAGGGAGACCCAGTACTTC
CASSSSGQAPRETQYF
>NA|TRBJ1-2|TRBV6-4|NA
TGTGCCAGCAGTGACAGGTCCGGGGATGGCTACACCTTC
CASSDRSGDGYTF
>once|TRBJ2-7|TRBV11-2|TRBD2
TGTGCCAGCAGCTCGCCGGGGCTAGCGGGGGGCTACGAGCAGTACTTC
CASSSPGLAGGYEQYF
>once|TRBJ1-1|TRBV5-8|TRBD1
TGTGCCAGCAGCCAGGGACAGAAAGCCTCTTTAAGCACTGAAGCTTTCTTT
CASSQGQKASLSTEAFF
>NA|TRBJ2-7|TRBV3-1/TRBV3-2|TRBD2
TGTGCCAGCAGCCAAGGTCAGGCCGGGGGGAAAGGCGAGCAGTACTTC
CASSQGQAGGKGEQYF
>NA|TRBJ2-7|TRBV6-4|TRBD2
TGTGCCAGCATCGAGCGGGAGGTCTCCTACGAGCAGTACTTC
CASIEREVSYEQYF
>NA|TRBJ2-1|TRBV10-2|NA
TGCGCCAGCAGGCGGGCAGGAACCGATTATGAGCAGTTCTTC
CASRRAGTDYEQFF
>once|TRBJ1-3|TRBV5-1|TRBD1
TGCGCCAGCAGCTGGACAGGGTACGAATCTGGAAACACCATATATTTT
CASSWTGYESGNTIYF
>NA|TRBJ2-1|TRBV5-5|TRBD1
TGTGCCAGCAGCTTGTGGGGACAGGGCGACAAAGAGCAGTTCTTC
CASSLWGQGDKEQFF
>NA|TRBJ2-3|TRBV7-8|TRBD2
TGTGCCAGCAGCCCATACCAATTAGCGGGCCAAGGAGATACGCAGTATTTT
CASSPYQLAGQGDTQYF
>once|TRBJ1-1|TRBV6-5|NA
TGTGCCAGCAGGACACTCGAGGGGAACACTGAAGCTTTCTTT
CASRTLEGNTEAFF
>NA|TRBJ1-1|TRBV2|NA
TGTGCCAGCACCCAAGACTCAGGGGCCCTACACACTGAAGCTTTCTTT
CASTQDSGALHTEAFF